The clone carrying this T cell receptor (beta chain) was counted once. The authors' processing: The authors estimated nucleated cell counts from reference gene primer amplification. Sequencing used immunoSEQ multiplex PCR; TCRdb keeps in-frame clones, though not all of them. V and J calls and clone size are copied from that table; D and trimming were computed from the DNA. The sample yields 70,000 to 85,000 clones, roughly 87% seen once. This entry comes from a study of blood T cell repertoires in COVID-19. Overall study: Researchers got acute and convalescent COVID-19 samples from the United States, Italy and Spain. T cells, B-cell-depleted T cells, or PBMCs supplied cDNA or gDNA.

Germline trimming cut 4 bases from V and 2 bases from J; bases unmatched to any gene: 1. CDR3 size: 15 residues. In germline, CDR1 is SGHNT, CDR2 YYREEE (reference sequence). Sequenced sample: peripheral blood. The clonotype comes from an elderly man with acute or convalescent COVID-19. V usage is TRBV5-4 and J usage is TRBJ1-4; the match to TRBD1 covers 11 bases. CDR3 nucleotides: TGTGCCAGCAGCAGGACAGGGGGCACTAATGAAAAACTGTTTTTT. Encoded protein: CASSRTGGTNEKLFF.